The 31 T cell receptor beta chains below were found in one sample sequenced in a study of cytomegalovirus exposure and HLA in healthy donors. With 60 Vbeta and 13 Jbeta primers, the PCR was carried out. This table comes from immunoSEQ multiplex PCR, and its TCRdb copy is limited to in-frame clones, with some not included. In the table there are 85,000 to 130,000 clones, about two thirds of which are singletons. The sample was PBMCs. The origin of the receptors is a boy aged 5-17 years in good health and CMV-seronegative.

This clone was recorded a few times. This chain connects TRBV5-4 to TRBJ2-2, with 16 bases that match TRBD2. Germline V gives CDR1 SGHNT, CDR2 YYREEE (reference sequence). The V segment lost 4 bases and the J segment 4 bases; nucleotides outside the gene matches: 7. The CDR3 runs 18 residues. The CDR3 DNA is TGTGCCAGCAGCGTAGCGGGACTAGCGGGGGGGCCCACCGGGGAGCTGTTTTTT. Its protein is CASSVAGLAGGPTGELFF.

The chain has TRBV5-4 and TRBJ1-4, with a possible D match to TRBD1 (5 bases). Trimming took off 0 bases at V and 5 bases at J, with 20 bases between the two ends. This CDR3 comprises 18 residues. CDR1 is SGHNT and CDR2 is YYREEE in the germline V gene (reference sequence). The CDR3 region has the DNA TGTGCCAGCAGCTTGGGCCAGTACGGGGGTAATGCAAATGAAAAACTGTTTTTT. Translating gives CASSLGQYGGNANEKLFF.

The genes are TRBV4-1 and TRBJ1-1, with a weak D call TRBD1 (6 bases). Germline lookup yields CDR1 MGHRA and CDR2 YSYEKL. CDR3 size: 15 residues. Trimming took 0 bases from V and 2 from J, leaving 10 bases between them. The CDR3 DNA reads TGCGCCAGCAGCCAAGATTGGGGGACAAACACTGAAGCTTTCTTT. Amino acids: CASSQDWGTNTEAFF.

This chain connects TRBV5-1 to TRBJ2-5; no reliable D call. The CDR3 consists of 14 residues. Trimming pared 0 bases from V and 3 bases from J, leaving 9 bases between. Germline CDR1 and CDR2: SGHRS and YFSETQ. Written as DNA, the CDR3 is TGCGCCAGCAGCTTGGAGGTCGGAGAAGAGACCCAGTACTTC. Translated, it gives CASSLEVGEETQYF.

This clone has just one count. This chain uses TRBV6-5 with TRBJ2-1; 9 positions match TRBD2. This CDR3 comprises 15 residues. The V and J ends lost 5 bases and 2 bases, in that order; junction bases with no gene match: 4. From germline, CDR1 is MNHEY and CDR2 SVGAGI. The CDR3 region is CASSPAGGPYNEQFF. CDR3 bases: TGTGCCAGCAGTCCGGCGGGGGGGCCCTACAATGAGCAGTTCTTC.

The rearrangement joins TRBV5-1 to TRBJ2-2; 7 bases line up with TRBD2. J gave up 4 bases and V 0 bases, and 0 bases lay outside the gene matches. Per germline, CDR1 SGHRS and CDR2 YFSETQ. This CDR3 region has 14 residues. Written as DNA, the CDR3 is TGCGCCAGCAGCTTGGCGGGGGGCACCGGGGAGCTGTTTTTT. Protein product: CASSLAGGTGELFF.

This clone has just a few counts. The genes are TRBV28 and TRBJ1-1; D may be TRBD1 (5 bases). Trimming cost V 6 bases and J 10 bases, with 27 bases left between them. Germline CDR1 and CDR2: MDHEN and SYDVKM. The CDR3 spans 16 residues. The CDR3 DNA is TGTGCCAGCAGCCCCTCCCCGAGCATGGGGACTAGGGGAGCTTTCTTT. Protein product: CASSPSPSMGTRGAFF. Using reference TRBV28 and TRBJ1-1 for the parts outside the CDR3, the full variable domain is DVKVTQSSRYLVKRTGEKVFLECVQDMDHENMFWYRQDPGLGLRLIYFSYDVKMKEKGDIPEGYSVSREKKERFSLILESASTNQTSMYLCASSPSPSMGTRGAFFGQGTRLTVV.

In its sample, this clone was seen a few times. The CDR3 sequence is CAINPGQGQPQHF. The CDR3 region has the DNA TGTGCCATCAATCCCGGACAGGGTCAGCCCCAGCATTTT. The V gene is TRBV10-3, the J gene TRBJ1-5; 8 bases match TRBD1. CDR1 and CDR2 from the germline V gene are ENHRY and SYGVKD. Trimming took 7 bases from V and 6 from J; bases not matched to a gene: 5. The CDR3 runs 13 residues.

The chain has TRBV9 and TRBJ1-2; a weak D match, TRBD1 (6 bases). Germline V lookup: CDR1 SGDLS, CDR2 YYNGEE. CDR3 length equals 15 residues. V was cut by 2 bases and J by 1 base, with 12 bases left in between. CDR3 sequence (DNA): TGTGCCAGCAGCGTTTTTACAGGGATTAACTATGGCTACACCTTC. It yields the protein CASSVFTGINYGYTF.

V and J are TRBV28 and TRBJ2-5; D remains ambiguous. V was clipped by 3 bases and J by 2 bases, with 10 bases between them. There are 14 residues in the CDR3. The germline V gene encodes CDR1 MDHEN and CDR2 SYDVKM. CDR3 protein: CASSFYSTQETQYF. CDR3 nucleotides: TGTGCCAGCAGTTTTTACTCCACTCAAGAGACCCAGTACTTC. Looking up the rest from reference TRBV28 and TRBJ2-5 gives the full variable domain: DVKVTQSSRYLVKRTGEKVFLECVQDMDHENMFWYRQDPGLGLRLIYFSYDVKMKEKGDIPEGYSVSREKKERFSLILESASTNQTSMYLCASSFYSTQETQYFGPGTRLLVL.

CDR3 amino acids: CASSYSPLRGEAFF. The CDR3 DNA sequence: TGTGCCAGCAGTTACTCCCCACTCAGGGGTGAAGCTTTCTTT. J is TRBJ1-1 and V is TRBV6-5; D may be TRBD1 (6 bases). This CDR3 contains 14 residues. Trimming pared 0 bases from V and 7 bases from J, leaving 12 bases between. In germline, CDR1 is MNHEY, CDR2 SVGAGI.

This chain links TRBV7-9 with TRBJ2-1; tentative D call: TRBD2 (5 bases). The CDR3 totals 12 residues. The V gene's germline CDR1 is SEHNR and CDR2 FQNEAQ (reference sequence). V dropped 6 bases and J dropped 5 bases, with 8 bases sitting between them. In nucleotides, the CDR3 is TGTGCCAGCAGTTCCGGGGACAATGAGCAGTTCTTC. Residues: CASSSGDNEQFF.

The V gene is TRBV30, the J gene TRBJ1-5; tentatively, D is TRBD1 (6 bases). CDR1 is GTSNPN, CDR2 SVGIG, per germline (reference sequence). The CDR3 has 17 residues. The ends were cut back, 0 bases at V and 0 bases at J, with 15 bases in the middle. Here the CDR3 DNA reads TGTGCCTGGAGTGTCGGCAGGGGCCACATTAGCAATCAGCCCCAGCATTTT. It codes for CAWSVGRGHISNQPQHF.

This clone was observed a few times. This chain links TRBV30 with TRBJ1-1; TRBD1 might be the D (5 bases). V dropped 5 bases and J dropped 0 bases, with 7 bases sitting between them. Germline V gene sequence: CDR1 GTSNPN, CDR2 SVGIG (reference sequence). This CDR3 region has 12 residues. The CDR3 sequence: CAWDSMNTEAFF. For the CDR3, the DNA is TGTGCCTGGGACAGCATGAACACTGAAGCTTTCTTT. Supplemented by reference TRBV30 and TRBJ1-1, the full variable domain reads SQTIHQWPATLVQPVGSPLSLECTVEGTSNPNLYWYRQAAGRGLQLLFYSVGIGQISSEVPQNLSASRPQDRQFILSSKKLLLSDSGFYLCAWDSMNTEAFFGQGTRLTVV.

A remark on this clone: This CDR3 is also generated by other DNA sequences in the sample. The chain carries TRBV7-9 and TRBJ1-1; D might be TRBD1 (5 bases). The CDR3 contains 13 residues. CDR1 and CDR2 (germline): SEHNR, FQNEAQ (reference sequence). Trimming took 5 bases from V and 0 from J, leaving 7 bases between them. The CDR3 region has the DNA TGTGCCAGCAGCCAACAGGTGAACACTGAAGCTTTCTTT. Residues: CASSQQVNTEAFF.

The rearrangement uses TRBV9 and TRBJ1-5, with TRBD1 identical over 8 bases. The germline V gene encodes CDR1 SGDLS and CDR2 YYNGEE. V dropped 0 bases and J dropped 2; count of bases not matched to a gene: 1. This CDR3 has 15 residues. CDR3 coding DNA: TGTGCCAGCAGCGTAGGGGGACAGGGCAATCAGCCCCAGCATTTT. This gives the protein CASSVGGQGNQPQHF.

The chain combines TRBV4-3 with TRBJ1-6, with D possibly TRBD1 on 5 matching bases. This CDR3 has 17 residues. Deletions cut 0 bases from V and 5 bases from J, with 14 bases between. CDR1 and CDR2 (germline): LGHNA, YSLEER. CDR3 coding DNA: TGCGCCAGCAGCCAAGATACACAGGTTCATAATAATTCACCCCTCCACTTT. Translating gives CASSQDTQVHNNSPLHF.

This clone occurred once. This sequence joins TRBV10-3 and TRBJ2-7; the D gene is possibly TRBD1 (6 bases). Trimming took 2 bases from V and 0 from J, leaving 14 bases between them. This CDR3 contains 16 residues. CDR1 and CDR2 from the germline V gene are ENHRY and SYGVKD. Here the CDR3 reads CAISEISWGHSYEQYF. DNA for the CDR3: TGTGCCATCAGTGAGATCTCTTGGGGACACTCCTACGAGCAGTACTTC.

V gene TRBV21-1 combines with J gene TRBJ2-1; TRBD2 is the table's D call and was not checked against the DNA. TRBV21-1 is shown as a pseudogene. The CDR3 is 24 residues long. CDR3 protein: CASSKDRRAPGTIVIHPSYNEQFF. CDR3 DNA: TGTGCCAGCAGCAAAGATAGGAGAGCCCCCGGGACTATCGTAATCCACCCCTCCTACAATGAGCAGTTCTTC.

The rearrangement uses TRBV11-3 and TRBJ2-7; no definite D call. There are 13 residues in the CDR3. CDR1 and CDR2 (germline): SGHNT, YENEEA. V gave up 5 bases and J gave up 0 bases, with 8 bases separating them. CDR3: CASSRGSSYEQYF. CDR3 DNA sequence: TGTGCCAGCAGCCGAGGAAGCTCCTACGAGCAGTACTTC.

The V gene is TRBV7-6, the J gene TRBJ1-1, with a weak D call TRBD1 (5 bases). There are 15 residues in the CDR3. The ends were cut back, 1 base at V and 1 base at J, with 10 bases in the middle. Per the germline V gene, CDR1 is SGHVS and CDR2 is FNYEAQ. The CDR3 bases are TGTGCCAGCAGCTTAGTGGCGGGGGGGAACACTGAAGCTTTCTTT. Translation gives CASSLVAGGNTEAFF.

The genes are TRBV10-3 and TRBJ2-1; maybe TRBD1 (6 bases). The CDR3 has 14 residues. Trimming took off 1 base at V and 7 bases at J, with 11 bases between the two ends. The germline V gene encodes CDR1 ENHRY and CDR2 SYGVKD. The CDR3 DNA is TGTGCCATCAGTGAGTACAGGGTGACAAATGAGCAGTTCTTC. Residues: CAISEYRVTNEQFF.

The chain joins TRBV13 to TRBJ1-2; D may be TRBD1 (6 bases). Germline CDR1 PRHDT, CDR2 FYEKMQ (reference sequence). V lost 1 base and J 5 bases, leaving 26 bases between the germline ends. The CDR3 has 19 residues. CDR3 residues: CASSLVQGNSRVAGYGYTF. The DNA for the CDR3 is TGTGCCAGCAGCTTAGTACAGGGTAATTCCAGGGTTGCCGGGTATGGCTACACCTTC.

This chain uses TRBV7-9 with TRBJ2-7, with a weak D call TRBD1 (6 bases). The CDR3 runs 13 residues. CDR1 SEHNR and CDR2 FQNEAQ come from the germline V gene (reference sequence). Trimming pared 6 bases from V and 9 bases from J, leaving 18 bases between. The CDR3 coding sequence is TGTGCCAGCAGTCTCCACGACAGGCCCCCGCAGTACTTC. Amino acids: CASSLHDRPPQYF.

The CDR3 DNA sequence: TGTGCCAGCAGCCAGGGTGCTAGCGGGGGAAGCTCCTACAATGAGCAGTTCTTC. It codes for CASSQGASGGSSYNEQFF. The chain carries TRBV4-2 and TRBJ2-1; the match to TRBD2 covers 10 bases. CDR1 and CDR2 from the germline V gene are LGHNA and YNFKEQ. V shed 3 bases and J 0 bases; nucleotides not matched to a gene: 8. This CDR3 is built from 18 residues.

CDR3 loop: CASSYRTGATGELFF. In DNA, the CDR3 is TGTGCCAGCAGCTATCGGACAGGGGCCACCGGGGAGCTGTTTTTT. The chain carries TRBV11-3 and TRBJ2-2; 9 positions agree with TRBD1. CDR3 length equals 15 residues. CDR1 is SGHNT and CDR2 is YENEEA in the germline V gene. With 4 bases clipped from V and 4 bases from J, the junction kept 4 bases outside the gene matches.

This clone was picked up one time. The sample carries other DNA sequences with the same CDR3. V is TRBV28 and J is TRBJ2-3; 10 bases match TRBD2. The V gene end was trimmed by 6 bases and the J gene end by 1 base; junction bases not matched to a gene: 1. Germline assignment: CDR1 MDHEN and CDR2 SYDVKM. CDR3 length: 14 amino acids. The chain's CDR3 is CASSLAGGTDTQYF. CDR3 bases: TGTGCCAGCAGCCTAGCGGGGGGCACAGATACGCAGTATTTT. The full variable domain, in which reference TRBV28 and TRBJ2-3 provide the parts outside the CDR3, is DVKVTQSSRYLVKRTGEKVFLECVQDMDHENMFWYRQDPGLGLRLIYFSYDVKMKEKGDIPEGYSVSREKKERFSLILESASTNQTSMYLCASSLAGGTDTQYFGPGTRLTVL.

The V call is TRBV10-3, the J call TRBJ1-2; TRBD1 aligns across 7 bases. V shed 10 bases, J shed 8 bases, and the junction held 10 bases outside the gene matches. The germline gives CDR1 ENHRY, CDR2 SYGVKD. The CDR3 runs 12 residues. DNA of the CDR3: TGTGCCACCGAACAGGGGCTTGGCGGCTACACCTTC. Protein: CATEQGLGGYTF.

The V and J genes are TRBV29-1 and TRBJ2-7; a possible D gene is TRBD1 (6 bases). Trimming shortened V by 6 bases and J by 2 bases, and 14 bases separated the two germline ends. CDR1 is SQVTM, CDR2 ANQGSEA, per germline. The CDR3 totals 13 residues. The CDR3 loop reads CSVTGSSTYEQYF. CDR3 in DNA: TGCAGCGTAACAGGGTCGTCTACCTACGAGCAGTACTTC.

In DNA form, the CDR3 reads TGTGCCAGCAGCCCCGTAGGGGGTGTGAGCTATGGCTACACCTTC. It codes for CASSPVGGVSYGYTF. This chain connects TRBV28 to TRBJ1-2, with D maybe TRBD1 (6 bases). Looked up from germline, CDR1 is MDHEN and CDR2 is SYDVKM. The CDR3 loop spans 15 amino acids. V was pared by 6 bases and J by 4 bases, with 18 bases between.

The rearrangement uses TRBV5-1 and TRBJ2-3; 7 bases are shared with TRBD2. The CDR3 runs 15 residues. The germline CDR1 and CDR2 sequences are SGHRS and YFSETQ. The J segment lost 2 bases and the V segment lost 4 bases, leaving 7 bases of the junction unmatched. Here the CDR3 reads CASSRSGGDTDTQYF. The CDR3 DNA reads as TGCGCCAGCAGCCGTTCGGGGGGTGACACAGATACGCAGTATTTT.